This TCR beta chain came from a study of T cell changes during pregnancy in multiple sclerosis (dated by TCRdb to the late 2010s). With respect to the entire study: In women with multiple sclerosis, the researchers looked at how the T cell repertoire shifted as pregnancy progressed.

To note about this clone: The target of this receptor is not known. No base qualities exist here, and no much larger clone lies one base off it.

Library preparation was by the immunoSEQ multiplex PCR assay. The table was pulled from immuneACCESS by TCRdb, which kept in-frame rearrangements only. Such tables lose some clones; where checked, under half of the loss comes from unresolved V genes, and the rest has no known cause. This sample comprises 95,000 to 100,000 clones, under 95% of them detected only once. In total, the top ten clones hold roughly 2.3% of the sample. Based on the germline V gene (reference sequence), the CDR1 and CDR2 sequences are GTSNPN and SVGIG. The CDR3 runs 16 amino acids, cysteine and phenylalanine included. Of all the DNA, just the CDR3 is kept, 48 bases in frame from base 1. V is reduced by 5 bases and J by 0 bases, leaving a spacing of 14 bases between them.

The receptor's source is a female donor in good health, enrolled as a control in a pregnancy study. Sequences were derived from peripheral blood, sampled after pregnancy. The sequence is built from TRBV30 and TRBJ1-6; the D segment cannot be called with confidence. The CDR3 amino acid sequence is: CAWPERLYSYNSPLHF. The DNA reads TGTGCCTGGCCAGAGAGGTTGTACTCCTATAATTCACCCCTCCACTTT.